The 7 T cell receptor beta chains below were found in one sample sequenced in a study of CD8 T cell repertoires and HIV-1 epitope variants. For these TCRs, the target antigens are not known. TCRdb's table, derived via immunoSEQ multiplex PCR, lists solely in-frame clones and lacks some. The sample yields a few thousand clones, roughly 70% seen once. Sequences were obtained from cultured CD8+ T cells derived from PBMCs. Every receptor here comes from a male donor with HIV.

J is TRBJ2-7 and V is TRBV10-2, with D possibly matching TRBD2 (5 bases). Trimming took 6 bases from V and 0 from J, leaving 12 bases between them. CDR1 WSHSY and CDR2 SAAADI come from the germline V gene. This CDR3 comprises 14 residues. The CDR3 here is CASRSSAVSYEQYF. DNA for the CDR3: TGCGCCAGCAGGAGTAGCGCAGTCTCCTACGAGCAGTACTTC.

The chain uses TRBV18 and TRBJ2-1, with 10 positions matching TRBD2. CDR1 is KGHSH and CDR2 is LQKENI in the germline V gene. The CDR3 covers 16 residues. V lost 3 bases and J lost 5; bases outside the gene matches: 7. CDR3 nucleotide sequence: TGTGCCAGCTCACCTTATAGGACTAGCGGCGACAATGAGCAGTTCTTC. The encoded protein is CASSPYRTSGDNEQFF. Full variable domain (outside the CDR3, taken from reference TRBV18 and TRBJ2-1): NAGVMQNPRHLVRRRGQEARLRCSPMKGHSHVYWYRQLPEEGLKFMVYLQKENIIDESGMPKERFSAEFPKEGPSILRIQQVVRGDSAAYFCASSPYRTSGDNEQFFGPGTRLTVL.

CDR3: CASSSGHSGSTPRYEQYF. The CDR3 DNA reads as TGTGCCAGCAGTTCGGGTCATAGCGGGAGTACCCCGCGCTACGAGCAGTACTTC. The chain recombines TRBV28 with TRBJ2-7, with 9 bases fitting TRBD2. Per germline, CDR1 MDHEN and CDR2 SYDVKM. J was trimmed by 3 bases and V by 4 bases; bases with no gene match: 16. CDR3 length equals 18 residues.

This clone was recorded only once. V usage is TRBV15 and J usage is TRBJ2-2, with TRBD2 matching 10 bases. Per germline, CDR1 LNHNV and CDR2 YYDKDF (reference sequence). Losses at the gene ends were 5 bases for V and 9 bases for J; bases not matched to a gene: 12. The CDR3 consists of 16 residues. The CDR3 region has the DNA TGTGCCACCAGCCCAACTAGCGGGACTTATCTGAGGGAGCTGTTTTTT. Its protein product is CATSPTSGTYLRELFF. Variable domain in full (rest from reference TRBV15 and TRBJ2-2): DAMVIQNPRYQVTQFGKPVTLSCSQTLNHNVMYWYQQKSSQAPKLLFHYYDKDFNNEADTPDNFQSRRPNTSFCFLDIRSPGLGDTAMYLCATSPTSGTYLRELFFGEGSRLTVL.

There are a few counts of this clone. CDR3 coding DNA: TGCGCCAGCAGCCAGAATATCAATCAGCCCCAGCATTTT. Amino acids: CASSQNINQPQHF. The gene calls are TRBV4-1 and TRBJ1-5; D call uncertain. The CDR3 runs 13 residues. Trimming cost V 3 bases and J 3 bases, with 6 bases left between them. Germline values: CDR1 MGHRA, CDR2 YSYEKL.

This clone was picked up one time. The chain carries TRBV2 and TRBJ2-1, with D perhaps TRBD1 or TRBD2 (6 bases each). The V and J ends lost 5 bases and 9 bases respectively, with 23 bases between them. The CDR3 length is 16 residues. Looked up from germline, CDR1 is SNHLY and CDR2 is FYNNEI. DNA of the CDR3: TGTGCCAGCAGTTCTCCGGGACTTCAACAAGGGGGTGAGCAGTTCTTC. Translated, it gives CASSSPGLQQGGEQFF.

This chain uses TRBV28 with TRBJ2-2; a weak D match, TRBD1 (7 bases). There are 17 residues in the CDR3. Germline V gene sequence: CDR1 MDHEN, CDR2 SYDVKM. Trimming cost V 4 bases and J 4 bases, with 19 bases left between them. CDR3 DNA sequence: TGTGCCAGCAGTTACTTCGTCCAGGGGGGTACCACCGGGGAGCTGTTTTTT. It yields the protein CASSYFVQGGTTGELFF.